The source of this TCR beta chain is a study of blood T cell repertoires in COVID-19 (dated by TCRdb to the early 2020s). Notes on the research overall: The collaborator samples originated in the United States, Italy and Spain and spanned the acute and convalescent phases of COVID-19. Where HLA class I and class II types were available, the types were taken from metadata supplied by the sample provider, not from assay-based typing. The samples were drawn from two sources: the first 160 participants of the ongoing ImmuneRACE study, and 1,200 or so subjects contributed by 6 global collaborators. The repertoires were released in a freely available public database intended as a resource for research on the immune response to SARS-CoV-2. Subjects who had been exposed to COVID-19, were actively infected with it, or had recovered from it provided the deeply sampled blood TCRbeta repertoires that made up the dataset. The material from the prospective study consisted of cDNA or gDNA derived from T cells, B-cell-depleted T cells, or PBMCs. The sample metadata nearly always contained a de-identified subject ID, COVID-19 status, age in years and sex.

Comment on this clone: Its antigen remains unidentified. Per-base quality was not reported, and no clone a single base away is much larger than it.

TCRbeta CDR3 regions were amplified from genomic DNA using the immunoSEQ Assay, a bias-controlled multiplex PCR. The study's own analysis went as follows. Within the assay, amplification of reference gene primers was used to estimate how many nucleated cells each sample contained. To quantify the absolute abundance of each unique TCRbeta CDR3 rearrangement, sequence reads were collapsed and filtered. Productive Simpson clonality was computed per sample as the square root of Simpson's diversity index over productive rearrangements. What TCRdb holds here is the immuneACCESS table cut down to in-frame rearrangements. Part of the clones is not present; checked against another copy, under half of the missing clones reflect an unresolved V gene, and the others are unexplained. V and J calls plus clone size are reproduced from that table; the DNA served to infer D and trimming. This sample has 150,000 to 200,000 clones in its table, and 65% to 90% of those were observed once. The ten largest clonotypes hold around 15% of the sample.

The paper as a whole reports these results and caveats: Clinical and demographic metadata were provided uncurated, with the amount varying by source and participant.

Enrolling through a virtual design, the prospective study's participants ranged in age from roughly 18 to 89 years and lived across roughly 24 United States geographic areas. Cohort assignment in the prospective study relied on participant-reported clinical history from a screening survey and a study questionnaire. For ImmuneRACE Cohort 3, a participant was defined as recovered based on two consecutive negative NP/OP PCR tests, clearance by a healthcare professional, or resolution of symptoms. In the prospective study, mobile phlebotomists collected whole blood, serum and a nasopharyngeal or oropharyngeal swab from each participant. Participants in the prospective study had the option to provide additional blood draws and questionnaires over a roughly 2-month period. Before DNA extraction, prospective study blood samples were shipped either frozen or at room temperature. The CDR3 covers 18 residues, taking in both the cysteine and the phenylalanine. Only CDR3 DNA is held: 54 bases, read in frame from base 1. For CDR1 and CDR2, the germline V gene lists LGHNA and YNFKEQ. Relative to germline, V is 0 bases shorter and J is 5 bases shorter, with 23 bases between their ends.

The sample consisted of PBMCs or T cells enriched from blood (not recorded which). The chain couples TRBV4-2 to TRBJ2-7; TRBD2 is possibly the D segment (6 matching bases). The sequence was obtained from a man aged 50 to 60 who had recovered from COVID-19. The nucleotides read TGTGCCAGCAGCCAAGATGGGCTGACGGCCGCGGGGAACGACGAGCAGTACTTC. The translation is CASSQDGLTAAGNDEQYF.